These 25 T cell receptor beta chains came from one sample sequenced in a study of T-cell reconstitution after alpha-beta-depleted transplantation in children. During its preparation, the TCRbeta library received unique molecular identifiers. TCRdb passed the PCR reads through MiXCR, listing each CDR3 protein once. The sample includes over 85,000 distinct CDR3 sequences, 10% seen only once; the top ten take around 8.5%. Source: PBMCs from the stem cell graft donor, taken from the stem cell graft. Every receptor here comes from a human donor who donated a stem cell graft to a child with acute lymphoblastic leukemia.

Ten or more counts support this clonotype. V usage is TRBV7-6 and J usage is TRBJ2-1; 8 bases match TRBD1. The CDR3 spans 16 residues. J was trimmed by 3 bases and V by 1 base; bases with no gene match: 5. Germline-derived CDR1 and CDR2 are SGHVS and FNYEAQ. The CDR3, as DNA: TGTGCCAGCAGCTTAGTGGGACAGGTTAGCTACAATGAGCAGTTCTTC. Its translation: CASSLVGQVSYNEQFF.

This clonotype was seen repeatedly, ten times or more. Here the CDR3 DNA reads TGCGCCAGCAGCTTGGGGGCAGGGATTTCCTACGAGCAGTACTTC. The encoded protein is CASSLGAGISYEQYF. This chain connects TRBV5-1 to TRBJ2-7, with D perhaps matching TRBD1 (5 bases). Trimming pared 0 bases from V and 1 base from J, leaving 11 bases between. In germline, CDR1 is SGHRS, CDR2 YFSETQ. The CDR3 runs to 15 residues.

This clonotype was counted many times. The V gene is TRBV5-1, the J gene TRBJ1-1; possibly TRBD1 for D (6 bases). CDR3 size: 19 residues. Between the trimmed V and J ends, which lost 4 bases and 1 base, there was a span of 26 bases. Germline V gene data show CDR1 as SGHRS and CDR2 as YFSETQ. CDR3 nucleotides: TGCGCCAGCAGCCCGCTCCAGAGACGATTCGCAGGGGAGAACACTGAAGCTTTCTTT. It specifies CASSPLQRRFAGENTEAFF.

This clonotype was seen at least ten times. The chain carries TRBV18 and TRBJ1-5; 9 nucleotides align to TRBD1. Germline CDR1 and CDR2: KGHSH and LQKENI. The CDR3 is 17 amino acids. The ends lost 4 bases at V and 3 bases at J; junction bases unmatched: 10. The CDR3 protein is CASSRRGTGTNNQPQHF. Written as DNA, the CDR3 is TGTGCCAGCTCACGACGGGGGACAGGGACTAACAATCAGCCCCAGCATTTT.

This clonotype came up many times. The V and J genes are TRBV18 and TRBJ2-1, with 9 bases lining up with TRBD2. Unmatched junction bases numbered 3, after V lost 1 base and J lost 5 bases. The CDR3 covers 15 residues. CDR1 and CDR2 (germline): KGHSH, LQKENI. The CDR3 protein is CASSPRAGGHNEQFF. CDR3 DNA: TGTGCCAGCTCACCACGTGCGGGGGGGCACAATGAGCAGTTCTTC.

The table lists this clonotype with many counts. The V call is TRBV6-1, the J call TRBJ2-3; D unclear. CDR1 and CDR2 from the germline V gene are MNHNS and SASEGT. Trimming removed 5 bases from V and 0 bases from J, with 9 bases in between. The CDR3 is 14 amino acids. Here the CDR3 reads CASSQPGSTDTQYF. In DNA, the CDR3 is TGTGCCAGCAGTCAACCTGGTAGCACAGATACGCAGTATTTT.

Regarding this clonotype: A much bigger clone sits one base away, suggesting this may be a read error. The gene calls are TRBV6-1 and TRBJ1-2, with 8 bases that match TRBD1. Germline CDR1 is MNHNS and CDR2 is SASEGT. The CDR3 covers 14 residues. CDR3 sequence reads: CASNVGQGGDGDTF. DNA for the CDR3: TGTGCCAGCAACGTTGGACAGGGAGGCGATGGCGACACCTTC.

This clonotype was recorded many times. V gene TRBV6-2 or TRBV6-3 combines with J gene TRBJ2-7, with TRBD2 identical over 13 bases. This CDR3 is built from 16 residues. Losses at the gene ends were 7 bases for V and 3 bases for J; bases not matched to a gene: 9. Germline CDR1 is MNHEY and CDR2 is SVGEGT. CDR3 sequence (DNA): TGTGCCAGCACCTCCGGGACTAGCGGGGTTCACTACGAGCAGTACTTC. This translates into CASTSGTSGVHYEQYF.

In this sample, this clonotype turned up many times. This chain connects TRBV7-2 to TRBJ1-2; tentative D call: TRBD1 (5 bases). Germline V gene sequence: CDR1 SGHTA, CDR2 FQGNSA. CDR3 length: 14 amino acids. The V and J ends lost 3 bases and 0 bases respectively, with 8 bases between them. This CDR3 is CASSFDSANYGYTF. In nucleotides, the CDR3 is TGTGCCAGCAGCTTCGACAGTGCTAACTATGGCTACACCTTC.

This clonotype was seen at least ten times. This sequence joins TRBV3-1 and TRBJ2-1, with TRBD2 matching over 10 bases. The CDR3 length is 17 residues. Germline V CDR1 and CDR2: LGHDT, YNNKEL (reference sequence). The trim removed 4 bases at V and 7 bases at J, leaving 13 bases unmatched. The chain's CDR3 is CASSPSSGGPRGNEQFF. CDR3 DNA sequence: TGTGCCAGCAGCCCCTCTAGCGGGGGCCCGCGGGGAAATGAGCAGTTCTTC.

The table lists this clonotype with many counts. J is TRBJ2-7 and V is TRBV3-1; D is unresolved. The CDR3 is 16 residues long. Trimming stripped 0 bases from V and 1 base from J, with 13 bases between. Germline CDR1 LGHDT, CDR2 YNNKEL (reference sequence). CDR3 nucleotide sequence: TGTGCCAGCAGCCAAGATCTCCAGATTCCATCCTACGAGCAGTACTTC. Its translation: CASSQDLQIPSYEQYF.

In this sample, this clonotype turned up many times. This chain connects TRBV4-1 to TRBJ2-5; TRBD1 might be the D (5 bases). Trimming stripped 0 bases from V and 5 bases from J, with 19 bases between. The CDR3 is 17 amino acids. Germline V gives CDR1 MGHRA, CDR2 YSYEKL. The CDR3 sequence: CASSQDSIRGGWETQYF. Here the CDR3 DNA reads TGCGCCAGCAGCCAAGATTCGATAAGGGGCGGATGGGAGACCCAGTACTTC.

This clonotype was found many times. The chain links TRBV6-4 to TRBJ2-1, with TRBD2 identical over 8 bases. The junction had 2 bases not matched to a gene; V was cut back by 4 bases and J by 6 bases. CDR3 length: 13 residues. The germline CDR1 and CDR2 sequences are MRHNA and SNTAGT. The CDR3 sequence is CASSAGTSNEQFF. The CDR3 nucleotides are TGTGCCAGCAGTGCCGGGACTAGCAATGAGCAGTTCTTC.

This clonotype has a count of ten or more. The chain links TRBV15 to TRBJ1-2; D uncertain. The CDR3 is 13 residues long. With 8 bases removed from V and 4 bases from J, the gap between germline ends came to 14 bases. The germline V gene encodes CDR1 LNHNV and CDR2 YYDKDF (reference sequence). DNA for the CDR3: TGTGCCACCGGGTTCGGAGGTAGCTATGGCTACACCTTC. Amino acid sequence: CATGFGGSYGYTF.

This clonotype was seen many times. This rearrangement joins TRBV7-9 to TRBJ2-6; the D gene could be TRBD1 or TRBD2 (6 bases each). The CDR3 spans 17 residues. Trimming left V 5 bases short and J 0 bases short, with 14 bases between. Germline CDR1 SEHNR, CDR2 FQNEAQ (reference sequence). CDR3: CASSTVGGFSGANVLTF. Written as DNA, the CDR3 is TGTGCCAGCAGCACAGTGGGGGGCTTCTCTGGGGCCAACGTCCTGACTTTC.

Many counts were recorded for this clonotype. The chain uses TRBV3-1 and TRBJ2-7, with 7 bases aligning to TRBD2. From germline, CDR1 is LGHDT and CDR2 YNNKEL (reference sequence). This CDR3 is built from 14 residues. V trimming: 0 bases; J trimming: 2 bases; junction bases outside the gene matches: 1. The CDR3: CASSQDGGTYEQYF. As DNA, the CDR3 is TGTGCCAGCAGCCAAGACGGGGGGACCTACGAGCAGTACTTC.

This clonotype came up many times. The gene calls are TRBV29-1 and TRBJ2-1, with D perhaps TRBD1 (5 bases). CDR1 and CDR2 from the germline V gene are SQVTM and ANQGSEA. Deletions cut 6 bases from V and 4 bases from J, with 10 bases between. The CDR3 runs to 12 residues. The CDR3 coding sequence is TGCAGCGTCTCAACAGGATACAATGAGCAGTTCTTC. As protein: CSVSTGYNEQFF.

This clonotype was seen ten or more times. V is TRBV6-1 and J is TRBJ2-7; TRBD1 matches at 12 bases. The CDR3 runs to 14 residues. From germline, CDR1 is MNHNS and CDR2 SASEGT. The trim removed 6 bases at V and 5 bases at J, leaving 5 bases unmatched. CDR3 protein: CASSRDRGHNEQYF. In DNA, the CDR3 is TGTGCCAGCAGCCGGGACAGGGGGCACAACGAGCAGTACTTC.

This clonotype has ten or more counts. The rearrangement joins TRBV11-2 to TRBJ1-5; tentative D call: TRBD1 (6 bases). The CDR3 length is 14 residues. CDR1 is SGHAT and CDR2 is FQNNGV in the germline V gene. Trimming left V 4 bases short and J 3 bases short, with 10 bases between. The CDR3 sequence is CASSSGTPNQPQHF. CDR3 coding DNA: TGTGCCAGCAGCTCGGGGACACCCAATCAGCCCCAGCATTTT.

The chain recombines TRBV29-1 with TRBJ1-5; no firm D call. V was trimmed by 4 bases and J by 0 bases, leaving 10 bases between them. Germline V gives CDR1 SQVTM, CDR2 ANQGSEA. The CDR3 sequence is 14 residues long. The CDR3 sequence: CSVVGENSNQPQHF. The CDR3 region has the DNA TGCAGCGTTGTTGGGGAAAATAGCAATCAGCCCCAGCATTTT.

This clonotype has a count of ten or more. This chain connects TRBV7-9 to TRBJ2-5; 12 nucleotides agree with TRBD2. CDR1 is SEHNR and CDR2 is FQNEAQ in the germline V gene (reference sequence). Trimming took 0 bases from V and 6 from J; bases not matched to a gene: 5. This CDR3 spans 16 amino acids. Written as DNA, the CDR3 is TGTGCCAGCAGCTTAGCAGGACTAGCGGGAAGGAAGACCCAGTACTTC. Its protein is CASSLAGLAGRKTQYF.

This clonotype came up many times. The chain recombines TRBV18 with TRBJ1-1; 8 nucleotides line up with TRBD1. The CDR3 is 15 residues long. The ends lost 5 bases at V and 0 bases at J; junction bases unmatched: 5. The germline V gene encodes CDR1 KGHSH and CDR2 LQKENI. CDR3 sequence: CASSAGTGMNTEAFF. As DNA, the CDR3 is TGTGCCAGCTCAGCGGGGACAGGCATGAACACTGAAGCTTTCTTT. The full variable domain, its missing parts supplied by reference TRBV18 and TRBJ1-1, is NAGVMQNPRHLVRRRGQEARLRCSPMKGHSHVYWYRQLPEEGLKFMVYLQKENIIDESGMPKERFSAEFPKEGPSILRIQQVVRGDSAAYFCASSAGTGMNTEAFFGQGTRLTVV.

This clonotype was counted many times. The V and J genes are TRBV7-9 and TRBJ1-2; no reliable D call. V lost 0 bases and J lost 1, with 9 bases in between. This CDR3 contains 15 residues. Looked up from germline, CDR1 is SEHNR and CDR2 is FQNEAQ (reference sequence). CDR3 loop: CASSLAEGFNYGYTF. The CDR3 coding sequence is TGTGCCAGCAGCTTAGCGGAGGGATTTAACTATGGCTACACCTTC.

The gene calls are TRBV5-4 and TRBJ2-4, with TRBD1 identical over 7 bases. The CDR3 runs to 17 residues. Germline assignment: CDR1 SGHNT and CDR2 YYREEE (reference sequence). Trimming took 2 bases from V and 8 from J; bases not matched to a gene: 16. Here the CDR3 reads CASSFPIKDRAGYIQYF. The CDR3 coding sequence is TGTGCCAGCAGCTTCCCTATTAAAGACAGGGCAGGCTACATTCAGTACTTC.

This clonotype was detected ten times or more. The chain uses TRBV6-2 or TRBV6-3 and TRBJ1-2, with a weak D call TRBD1 (5 bases). Trimming removed 6 bases from V and 1 base from J, with 9 bases in between. The CDR3 is 13 residues long. The germline CDR1 and CDR2 sequences are MNHEY and SVGEGT. This CDR3 reads CASSYDSNYGYTF. The CDR3 DNA sequence: TGTGCCAGCAGCTACGACAGTAACTATGGCTACACCTTC.